These 2 T cell receptor beta chains were sequenced from one sample in a study of blood T cells in healthy people across ages. With a J-beta primer mix and a sample-barcoded 5' primer, a second PCR ran about 7 to 12 cycles. Using its own MiXCR run on the 5' RACE reads, TCRdb lists one record per CDR3 protein. The sample lists around 670,000 distinct CDR3 sequences, about 30% occurring once. Sequenced: blood. Receptors were obtained from an elderly woman in good health.

The V call is TRBV6-1, the J call TRBJ1-1; a possible D gene is TRBD1 (5 bases). The CDR3 has 15 residues. Trimming stripped 4 bases from V and 0 bases from J, with 12 bases between. Germline V gene lookup returns CDR1 MNHNS and CDR2 SASEGT. For the CDR3, the DNA is TGTGCCAGCAGTGTGCGCAGGGCCGTGAACACTGAAGCTTTCTTT. This gives the protein CASSVRRAVNTEAFF.

Notes on this clonotype: Possible read error: a much larger clone is one base away. This chain joins TRBV14 and TRBJ2-5; 8 nucleotides agree with TRBD2. Per the germline V gene, CDR1 is SGHDN and CDR2 is FVKESK. This CDR3 is built from 17 residues. Written as DNA, the CDR3 is TGTGCCAGCAGCCTCAGATCCGGCGGGGGGCTTCAAGAGGCCCAGTACTTC. Translation gives CASSLRSGGGLQEAQYF.